The 17 T cell receptor beta chains below all came from one sample that was sequenced in a study of human T cells and chemical hapten exposure. The time point is: patch test 1, 2 weeks after DPC sensitization. The treatment is: therapeutic diphenylcyclopropenone sensitization with weekly scalp DPC. Each CDR3 protein gets one entry after TCRdb re-called the RACE reads with MiXCR. The table has 180,000 or so distinct CDR3 sequences, 20% to 25% seen once. Sample: whole blood, taken in connection with sensitization to the hapten diphenylcyclopropenone (DPC). The receptors here all came from a woman aged 50 to 60 with alopecia areata. Some clones in this sample may be carry-over from other donors' samples.

In its sample, this clonotype was seen a few times. The rearrangement uses TRBV18 and TRBJ1-4; TRBD1 is a possible D gene (5 bases). V was trimmed by 0 bases and J by 0 bases, leaving 8 bases between them. The germline gives CDR1 KGHSH, CDR2 LQKENI. This CDR3 region has 16 residues. As DNA, the CDR3 is TGTGCCAGCTCACCACCGAGGACACCAACTAATGAAAAACTGTTTTTT. This gives the protein CASSPPRTPTNEKLFF.

This clonotype has a single count. V is TRBV6-2 or TRBV6-3 and J is TRBJ2-3; D unresolved. The CDR3 spans 19 residues. From germline, CDR1 is MNHEY and CDR2 SVGEGT. V lost 0 bases and J lost 6, with 25 bases in between. This CDR3 is CASSYSILPGRASRDTQYF. As DNA, the CDR3 is TGTGCCAGCAGTTACTCTATTCTCCCCGGACGGGCTTCCCGCGATACGCAGTATTTT.

The chain employs TRBV7-2 and TRBJ2-1; D is undetermined. The V and J ends lost 2 bases and 4 bases respectively, with 12 bases between them. CDR3 length: 15 amino acids. Germline values: CDR1 SGHTA, CDR2 FQGNSA. Here the CDR3 reads CASSLSPSLYNEQFF. The CDR3 nucleotides read TGTGCCAGCAGCTTAAGTCCTAGTTTATACAATGAGCAGTTCTTC.

The sample holds a few counts of this clonotype. The chain employs TRBV12-3 or TRBV12-4 and TRBJ2-1; 12 nucleotides line up with TRBD2. The CDR3 covers 16 residues. The V and J ends lost 5 bases and 7 bases, in that order; junction bases with no gene match: 9. CDR3 nucleotides: TGTGCCAGCAGTCCGACTAGCGGGAGTTACAGGAATGAGCAGTTCTTC. Its translation: CASSPTSGSYRNEQFF.

This clonotype has a handful of counts. This sequence joins TRBV10-3 and TRBJ1-6, with 8 bases lining up with TRBD1. CDR1 is ENHRY, CDR2 SYGVKD, per germline. The CDR3 is 14 amino acids. J lost 9 bases, V lost 3 bases, and 4 bases had no gene match. The CDR3 coding sequence is TGTGCCATCAGTGACGACAGGGGTTCTTCACCCCTCCACTTT. Translated: CAISDDRGSSPLHF.

This chain links TRBV21-1 with TRBJ1-1. TRBV21-1 is labeled a pseudogene. The CDR3 has 14 amino acids. The DNA for the CDR3 is TGTGCCAGCAGCAAAGTTGGAAAGTGGGGTGAAGCTTTCTTT. It specifies CASSKVGKWGEAFF.

This clonotype was seen a few times. The V gene is TRBV7-2, the J gene TRBJ2-1; 12 nucleotides line up with TRBD2. After removal of 3 bases from V and 6 bases from J, the junction contained 3 bases not matched to a gene. Germline V gives CDR1 SGHTA, CDR2 FQGNSA. CDR3 size: 15 residues. The CDR3 nucleotides are TGTGCCAGCAGCTTCCAGGGACTAGCGGGCAATGAGCAGTTCTTC. Its translation: CASSFQGLAGNEQFF.

This clonotype was detected a few times. The chain joins TRBV6-6 to TRBJ2-3, with D hard to call. With 0 bases removed from V and 0 bases from J, the gap between germline ends came to 7 bases. The CDR3 has 15 residues. Germline loops: CDR1 MNHNY, CDR2 SVGAGI (reference sequence). CDR3 residues: CASSYSASSTDTQYF. CDR3 bases: TGTGCCAGCAGTTACTCGGCAAGTAGCACAGATACGCAGTATTTT.

The chain links TRBV15 to TRBJ1-5, with D perhaps TRBD1 (5 bases). Trimming stripped 5 bases from V and 2 bases from J, with 13 bases between. CDR1 and CDR2 (germline): LNHNV, YYDKDF (reference sequence). The CDR3 consists of 15 residues. The CDR3 sequence is CATSPGGYGNQPQHF. In DNA form, the CDR3 reads TGTGCCACCAGCCCCGGGGGTTACGGCAATCAGCCCCAGCATTTT. The complete variable domain, with remaining parts taken from reference TRBV15 and TRBJ1-5, reads DAMVIQNPRYQVTQFGKPVTLSCSQTLNHNVMYWYQQKSSQAPKLLFHYYDKDFNNEADTPDNFQSRRPNTSFCFLDIRSPGLGDTAMYLCATSPGGYGNQPQHFGDGTRLSIL.

This clonotype has more than one count but fewer than ten. This chain connects TRBV5-1 to TRBJ2-7; 9 bases match TRBD2. The length of the CDR3 is 14 residues. From germline, CDR1 is SGHRS and CDR2 YFSETQ. V lost 3 bases and J lost 6; bases outside the gene matches: 7. This CDR3 reads CASSSIAGAPEQYF. The CDR3 nucleotides read TGCGCCAGCAGCTCGATAGCGGGAGCCCCCGAGCAGTACTTC. The variable domain in full, completed from reference TRBV5-1 and TRBJ2-7, reads KAGVTQTPRYLIKTRGQQVTLSCSPISGHRSVSWYQQTPGQGLQFLFEYFSETQRNKGNFPGRFSGRQFSNSRSEMNVSTLELGDSALYLCASSSIAGAPEQYFGPGTRLTVT.

This clonotype was observed at least ten times. V gene TRBV28 combines with J gene TRBJ1-5, with no clear D. The germline V and J ends were trimmed by 3 bases and 5 bases, with 5 bases remaining between them. This CDR3 is built from 12 residues. The germline V gene encodes CDR1 MDHEN and CDR2 SYDVKM. The CDR3 sequence: CASSLVDQPQHF. CDR3 coding DNA: TGTGCCAGCAGTTTGGTGGATCAGCCCCAGCATTTT.

The chain uses TRBV20-1 and TRBJ2-7; 10 bases line up with TRBD2. Losses at the gene ends were 5 bases for V and 0 bases for J; bases not matched to a gene: 7. This CDR3 contains 15 residues. Germline CDR1 and CDR2: DFQATT and SNEGSKA (reference sequence). CDR3: CSAPSWTSGSYEQYF. CDR3 in DNA: TGCAGTGCTCCATCCTGGACTAGCGGCTCCTACGAGCAGTACTTC.

V and J are TRBV12-3 or TRBV12-4 and TRBJ1-5; D gene ambiguous. The CDR3 totals 14 residues. V was clipped by 2 bases and J by 4 bases, with 9 bases between them. CDR3 sequence reads: CASSLPSWNQPQHF. The CDR3 region has the DNA TGTGCCAGCAGTTTACCCTCTTGGAATCAGCCCCAGCATTTT.

The rearrangement uses TRBV20-1 and TRBJ2-5; D is possibly TRBD1 (6 bases). The germline CDR1 and CDR2 sequences are DFQATT and SNEGSKA (reference sequence). This CDR3 comprises 14 residues. The V gene lost 6 bases and the J gene lost 2 bases, with 16 bases spanning the gap. This chain's CDR3 is CSAQDRLRQETQYF. CDR3 coding DNA: TGCAGTGCACAGGACAGACTACGTCAAGAGACCCAGTACTTC.

This clonotype appeared a few times. The chain joins TRBV12-3 or TRBV12-4 to TRBJ2-2; 11 bases are a match to TRBD2. V trimming: 2 bases; J trimming: 0 bases; junction bases outside the gene matches: 2. This CDR3 has 17 amino acids. The CDR3 here is CASSLTSGSTNTGELFF. The CDR3 region has the DNA TGTGCCAGCAGTTTAACTAGCGGGAGCACGAACACCGGGGAGCTGTTTTTT.

This sequence joins TRBV29-1 and TRBJ2-2, with TRBD2 matching over 10 bases. Germline V gene data show CDR1 as SQVTM and CDR2 as ANQGSEA. The CDR3 totals 13 residues. The CDR3 sequence is CSVWLAGAGELFF. CDR3 in DNA: TGCAGTGTGTGGCTAGCGGGAGCCGGGGAGCTGTTTTTT.

This clonotype has a handful of counts. The chain combines TRBV11-2 with TRBJ2-1, with TRBD2 matching over 9 bases. The CDR3 consists of 16 residues. CDR1 is SGHAT and CDR2 is FQNNGV in the germline V gene. V dropped 1 base and J dropped 6; count of bases not matched to a gene: 7. In nucleotides, the CDR3 is TGTGCCAGCAGCTTAGGTTTGCGGGAGGGCCGCAATGAGCAGTTCTTC. Translated: CASSLGLREGRNEQFF. The complete variable domain, with remaining parts taken from reference TRBV11-2 and TRBJ2-1, reads EAGVAQSPRYKIIEKRQSVAFWCNPISGHATLYWYQQILGQGPKLLIQFQNNGVVDDSQLPKDRFSAERLKGVDSTLKIQPAKLEDSAVYLCASSLGLREGRNEQFFGPGTRLTVL.